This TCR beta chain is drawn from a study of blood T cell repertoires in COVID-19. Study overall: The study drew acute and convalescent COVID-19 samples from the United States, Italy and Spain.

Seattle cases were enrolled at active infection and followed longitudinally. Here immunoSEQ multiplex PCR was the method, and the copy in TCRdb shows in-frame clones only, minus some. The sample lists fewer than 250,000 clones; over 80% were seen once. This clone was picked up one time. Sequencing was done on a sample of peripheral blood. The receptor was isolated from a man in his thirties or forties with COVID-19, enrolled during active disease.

CDR3 in amino acids: CASARGGAIYEQYF. The CDR3, as DNA: TGCGCCAGTGCACGGGGGGGGGCCATCTACGAGCAGTACTTC. The chain is built from TRBV23-1 and TRBJ2-7, with 8 bases that match TRBD2. TRBV23-1 qualifies as an ORF whose function is uncertain. Trimming at V came to 9 bases and at J to 3 bases, leaving 10 bases not matched to a gene. The CDR3 is 14 residues long.